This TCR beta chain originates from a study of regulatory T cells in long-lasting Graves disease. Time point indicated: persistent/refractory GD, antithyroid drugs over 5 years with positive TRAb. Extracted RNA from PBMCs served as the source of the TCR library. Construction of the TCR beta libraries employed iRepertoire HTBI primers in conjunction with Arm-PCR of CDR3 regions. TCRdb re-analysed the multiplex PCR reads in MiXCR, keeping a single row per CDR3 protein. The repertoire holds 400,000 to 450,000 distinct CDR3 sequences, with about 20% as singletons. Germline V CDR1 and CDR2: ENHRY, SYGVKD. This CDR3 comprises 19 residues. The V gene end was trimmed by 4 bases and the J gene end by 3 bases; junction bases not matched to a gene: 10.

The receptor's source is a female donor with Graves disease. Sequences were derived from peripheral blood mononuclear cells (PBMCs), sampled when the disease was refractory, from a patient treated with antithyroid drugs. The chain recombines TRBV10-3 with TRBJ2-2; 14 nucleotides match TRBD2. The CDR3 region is CAISVMGLAGDGYTGELFF. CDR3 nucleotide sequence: TGTGCCATCAGTGTAATGGGACTAGCGGGAGACGGGTACACCGGGGAGCTGTTTTTT.